These 14 T cell receptor beta chains came from one sample sequenced in a study of blood T cells in healthy people across ages. For the second PCR, which ran for 7 to 11 cycles, a sample-barcoded 5' primer and a J-beta primer mix were used. TCRdb passed the 5' RACE reads through MiXCR, listing each CDR3 protein once. The data hold over 600,000 distinct CDR3 sequences, with roughly 21% observed a single time. The sample was blood. The source is a man in his sixties or seventies in good health.

In this sample, this clonotype turned up a few times. The chain recombines TRBV20-1 with TRBJ2-5; TRBD2 matches at 11 bases. The assigned J gene may be wrong: the sequence end matches TRBJ2-1 better. Germline V gives CDR1 DFQATT, CDR2 SNEGSKA (reference sequence). This CDR3 is 12 amino acids long. DNA for the CDR3: TGCAGTGCTAGACTAGCGGGAGGTGAGCAGTTCTTC. It specifies CSARLAGGEQFF.

The rearrangement uses TRBV10-3 and TRBJ2-7; D is unclear. CDR1 ENHRY and CDR2 SYGVKD come from the germline V gene. Trimming took 2 bases from V and 2 from J, leaving 10 bases between them. The CDR3 extends over 14 amino acids. The CDR3 protein is CAISEGYRTYEQYF. CDR3 bases: TGTGCCATCAGTGAGGGTTACAGAACCTACGAGCAGTACTTC.

This rearrangement joins TRBV2 to TRBJ2-5; D remains unclear. V lost 1 base, J lost 5 bases, and 8 bases lay in between. Germline loops: CDR1 SNHLY, CDR2 FYNNEI. The CDR3 sequence is 13 residues long. CDR3 DNA sequence: TGTGCCAGCAGTGAAGAAGGGCAGGAGACCCAGTACTTC. This gives the protein CASSEEGQETQYF.

The genes are TRBV5-5 and TRBJ2-5; D is uncertain. Judging by the DNA end, TRBJ2-7 fits better; the J call may be wrong. The CDR3 runs 15 residues. The germline CDR1 and CDR2 sequences are SGHKS and YYEKEE (reference sequence). This CDR3 is CASSERSGYSYEQYF. CDR3 nucleotide sequence: TGTGCCAGCAGCGAACGGTCCGGGTACTCCTACGAGCAGTACTTC.

V gene TRBV6-2 or TRBV6-3 combines with J gene TRBJ2-7; D gene uncertain. The germline V and J ends were trimmed by 2 bases and 0 bases, with 17 bases remaining between them. The CDR3 is 17 residues long. Germline assignment: CDR1 MNHEY and CDR2 SVGEGT. In DNA, the CDR3 is TGTGCCAGCAGTTACAATCGGGTTTTCCGAGCCTCCTACGAGCAGTACTTC. Its translation: CASSYNRVFRASYEQYF.

The V and J genes are TRBV28 and TRBJ2-3, with 11 positions matching TRBD2. Trimming at V came to 2 bases and at J to 3 bases, leaving 7 bases not matched to a gene. This CDR3 spans 17 amino acids. Germline CDR1 is MDHEN and CDR2 is SYDVKM. The CDR3 nucleotides read TGTGCCAGCAGTTTAACTAGCGGGAGTCGCGGAACAGATACGCAGTATTTT. This sequence encodes CASSLTSGSRGTDTQYF. The full variable domain, its missing parts supplied by reference TRBV28 and TRBJ2-3, is DVKVTQSSRYLVKRTGEKVFLECVQDMDHENMFWYRQDPGLGLRLIYFSYDVKMKEKGDIPEGYSVSREKKERFSLILESASTNQTSMYLCASSLTSGSRGTDTQYFGPGTRLTVL.

The chain carries TRBV15 and TRBJ2-6; 7 bases align to TRBD2. Germline assignment: CDR1 LNHNV and CDR2 YYDKDF (reference sequence). The trim removed 0 bases at V and 3 bases at J, leaving 11 bases unmatched. This CDR3 spans 19 amino acids. The CDR3 DNA is TGTGCCACCAGCAGAGAGCGGGAGTCCCCCTTTGGTGGGGCCAACGTCCTGACTTTC. This codes for CATSRERESPFGGANVLTF.

The gene calls are TRBV20-1 and TRBJ1-1, with 8 bases fitting TRBD1. CDR1 is DFQATT and CDR2 is SNEGSKA in the germline V gene (reference sequence). Unmatched junction bases numbered 2, after V lost 1 base and J lost 1 base. The CDR3 is 14 residues long. The CDR3 here is CSARGDRGNTEAFF. CDR3 coding DNA: TGCAGTGCTAGAGGAGACAGGGGGAACACTGAAGCTTTCTTT.

This clonotype appeared a few times. The chain joins TRBV20-1 to TRBJ1-5; perhaps TRBD1 as D (6 bases). With 3 bases removed from V and 0 bases from J, the gap between germline ends came to 12 bases. The CDR3 extends over 15 amino acids. CDR1 is DFQATT, CDR2 SNEGSKA, per germline (reference sequence). The CDR3 coding sequence is TGCAGTGCTAGTAGGGGGACCGATAGCAATCAGCCCCAGCATTTT. Protein sequence: CSASRGTDSNQPQHF.

Turning to this clonotype: A much larger clone lies a single base off, so this may be a read error. The chain joins TRBV10-3 to TRBJ2-1; weak D call: TRBD1 (6 bases). CDR1 and CDR2 (germline): ENHRY, SYGVKD. The CDR3 covers 14 residues. This CDR3 is CAISGGRAYNGQFF. The DNA for the CDR3 is TGTGCCATCTCTGGGGGCAGGGCTTACAATGGGCAGTTCTTC.

This clonotype was seen many times. V gene TRBV12-5 combines with J gene TRBJ2-5; TRBD1 matches 7 bases. V shed 2 bases, J shed 6 bases, and the junction held 3 bases outside the gene matches. Per the germline V gene, CDR1 is LGHNT and CDR2 is FRNRAP. This CDR3 spans 13 amino acids. The CDR3: CASGLSGGQTQYF. The CDR3 nucleotides are TGTGCTAGTGGTTTGTCAGGGGGACAGACCCAGTACTTC.

J is TRBJ2-5 and V is TRBV12-3 or TRBV12-4; D uncertain. Trimming cost V 4 bases and J 1 base, with 7 bases left between them. This CDR3 has 13 amino acids. The CDR3 is CASSWVPQETQYF. CDR3 bases: TGTGCCAGCAGTTGGGTGCCCCAAGAGACCCAGTACTTC.

V and J are TRBV27 and TRBJ1-1; D is perhaps TRBD1 (5 bases). CDR3 length equals 16 residues. V lost 4 bases, J lost 1 base, and 16 bases lay in between. CDR1 is MNHEY, CDR2 SMNVEV, per germline (reference sequence). CDR3 sequence: CASSWWGPKRNTEAFF. The CDR3 DNA reads TGTGCCAGCAGTTGGTGGGGCCCAAAGAGGAACACTGAAGCTTTCTTT.

The genes are TRBV20-1 and TRBJ2-1, with 13 bases that match TRBD2. CDR3 length equals 15 residues. The V gene's germline CDR1 is DFQATT and CDR2 SNEGSKA (reference sequence). V shed 1 base and J 4 bases; nucleotides not matched to a gene: 1. In DNA, the CDR3 is TGCAGTGCTAGAGTGACTAGCGGGAGGTACAATGAGCAGTTCTTC. Amino acid sequence: CSARVTSGRYNEQFF.